This T cell receptor (beta chain) emerged from a study of T cell repertoires in cytomegalovirus infection. Overall study: The authors relied on CMV epitopes, both recently identified HLA-C-restricted and well-studied HLA-B-restricted. In public TCR beta signatures, there were indications of both CMV infection and matching HLA type.

The ends lost 5 bases at V and 6 bases at J; junction bases unmatched: 12. This CDR3 has 17 residues. In germline, CDR1 is SEHNR, CDR2 FQNEAQ (reference sequence). TCRdb recomputed calls from the reads with MiXCR, one row per CDR3 protein. The sample contains some 940,000 distinct CDR3 sequences, more than 25% of which appear only once. This clonotype was observed many times. Antigen unknown. The V and J genes are TRBV7-9 and TRBJ2-1; 11 nucleotides match TRBD2. This specimen was cultured CD8+ T cells from PBMCs, taken from culture after CMV antigen stimulation. The clonotype originates from a human donor in good health (CMV status not recorded). Some clones in this sample may be carry-over from other donors' samples. The CDR3 protein is CASSPPTSGARGNEQFF. The CDR3 DNA is TGTGCCAGCAGCCCGCCGACTAGCGGGGCTCGGGGCAATGAGCAGTTCTTC.